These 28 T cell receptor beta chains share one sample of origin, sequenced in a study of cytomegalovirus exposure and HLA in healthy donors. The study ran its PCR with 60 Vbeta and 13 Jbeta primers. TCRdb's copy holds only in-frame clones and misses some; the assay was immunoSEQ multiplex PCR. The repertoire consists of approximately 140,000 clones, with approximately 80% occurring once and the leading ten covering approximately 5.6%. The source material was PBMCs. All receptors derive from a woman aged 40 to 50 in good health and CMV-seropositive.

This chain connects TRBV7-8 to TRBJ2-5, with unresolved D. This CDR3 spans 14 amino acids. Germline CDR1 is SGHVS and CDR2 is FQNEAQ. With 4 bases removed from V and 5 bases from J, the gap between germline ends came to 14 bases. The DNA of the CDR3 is TGTGCCAGCAGCTCCGCTACTATACCGGAGACCCAGTACTTC. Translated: CASSSATIPETQYF.

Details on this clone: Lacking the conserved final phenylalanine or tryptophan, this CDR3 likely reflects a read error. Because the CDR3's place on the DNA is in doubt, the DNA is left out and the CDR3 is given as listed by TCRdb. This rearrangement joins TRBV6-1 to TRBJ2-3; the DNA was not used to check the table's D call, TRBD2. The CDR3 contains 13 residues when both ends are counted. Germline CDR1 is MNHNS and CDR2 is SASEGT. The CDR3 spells CASSETSSGRRLT.

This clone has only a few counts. The CDR3 loop reads CASSFQGGNTEAFF. As DNA, the CDR3 is TGTGCCAGCAGCTTTCAGGGGGGAAACACTGAAGCTTTCTTT. The chain has TRBV7-9 and TRBJ1-1, with 7 bases matching TRBD1. V lost 3 bases, J lost 2 bases, and 3 bases stayed unmatched. Per the germline V gene, CDR1 is SEHNR and CDR2 is FQNEAQ (reference sequence). The CDR3 has 14 amino acids.

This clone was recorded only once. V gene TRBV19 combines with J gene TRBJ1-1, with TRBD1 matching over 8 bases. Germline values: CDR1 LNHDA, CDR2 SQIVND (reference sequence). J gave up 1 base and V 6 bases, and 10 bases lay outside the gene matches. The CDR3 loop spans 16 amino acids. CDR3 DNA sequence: TGTGCCAGTAGCTCGGACAGGGAGGGGACGAACACTGAAGCTTTCTTT. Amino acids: CASSSDREGTNTEAFF.

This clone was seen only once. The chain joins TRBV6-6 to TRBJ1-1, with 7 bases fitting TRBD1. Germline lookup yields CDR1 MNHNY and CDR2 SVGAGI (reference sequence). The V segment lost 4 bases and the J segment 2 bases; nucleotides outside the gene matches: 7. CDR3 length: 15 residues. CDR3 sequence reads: CASSSGTALNTEAFF. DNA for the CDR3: TGTGCCAGCAGTTCGGGGACAGCACTTAACACTGAAGCTTTCTTT.

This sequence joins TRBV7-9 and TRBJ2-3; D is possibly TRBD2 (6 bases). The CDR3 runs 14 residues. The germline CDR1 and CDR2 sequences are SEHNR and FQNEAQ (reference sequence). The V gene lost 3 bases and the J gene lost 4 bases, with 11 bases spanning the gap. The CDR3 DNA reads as TGTGCCAGCAGCTTGGCTTCGGGGGCAGATACGCAGTATTTT. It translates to CASSLASGADTQYF.

The chain's CDR3 is CASSGLPPQGATGELFF. In DNA, the CDR3 is TGTGCCAGCAGCGGCTTACCACCACAGGGGGCCACCGGGGAGCTGTTTTTT. The V gene is TRBV7-9, the J gene TRBJ2-2; 9 bases line up with TRBD1. CDR3 length: 17 residues. Germline V gene data show CDR1 as SEHNR and CDR2 as FQNEAQ (reference sequence). V gave up 5 bases and J gave up 4 bases; unmatched junction bases: 11. Based on the CDR3 plus reference TRBV7-9 and TRBJ2-2, the full variable domain is DTGVSQNPRHKITKRGQNVTFRCDPISEHNRLYWYRQTLGQGPEFLTYFQNEAQLEKSRLLSDRFSAERPKGSFSTLEIQRTEQGDSAMYLCASSGLPPQGATGELFFGEGSRLTVL.

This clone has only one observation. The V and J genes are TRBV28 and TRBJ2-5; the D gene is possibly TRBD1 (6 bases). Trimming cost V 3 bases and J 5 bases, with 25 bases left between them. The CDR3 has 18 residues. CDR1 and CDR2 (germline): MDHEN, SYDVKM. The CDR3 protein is CASSFALILNRVAETQYF. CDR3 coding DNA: TGTGCCAGCAGTTTCGCCCTAATACTAAACAGGGTAGCGGAGACCCAGTACTTC.

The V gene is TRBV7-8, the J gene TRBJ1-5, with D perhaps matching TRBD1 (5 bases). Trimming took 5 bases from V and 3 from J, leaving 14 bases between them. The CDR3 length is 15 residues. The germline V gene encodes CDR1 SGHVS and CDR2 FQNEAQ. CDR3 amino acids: CASSPRGSYNQPQHF. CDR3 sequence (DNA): TGTGCCAGCAGCCCGCGGGGCAGCTACAATCAGCCCCAGCATTTT.

CDR3 nucleotides: TGTGCCAGCAGCTTAGTCGGACAGGGTGCTGGCTACACCTTC. Residues: CASSLVGQGAGYTF. V gene TRBV11-3 combines with J gene TRBJ1-2; 8 bases agree with TRBD1. The V gene end was trimmed by 1 base and the J gene end by 7 bases; junction bases not matched to a gene: 5. The germline CDR1 and CDR2 sequences are SGHNT and YENEEA. CDR3 length: 14 residues.

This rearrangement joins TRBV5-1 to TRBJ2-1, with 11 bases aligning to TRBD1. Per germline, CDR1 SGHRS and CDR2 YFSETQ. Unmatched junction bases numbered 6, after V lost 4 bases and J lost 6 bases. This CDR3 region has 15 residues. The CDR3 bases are TGCGCCAGCAGCGCGGCCGGGACAGGGGGCAATGAGCAGTTCTTC. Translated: CASSAAGTGGNEQFF.

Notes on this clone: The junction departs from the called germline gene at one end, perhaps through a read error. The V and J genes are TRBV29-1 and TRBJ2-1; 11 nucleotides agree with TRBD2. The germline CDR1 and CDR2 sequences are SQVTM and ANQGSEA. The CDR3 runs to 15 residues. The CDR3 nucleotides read TGCAGCGTTCAAGAGGGTATTAGCGGGGGGGGTGAGCAGTTCTTC. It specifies CSVQEGISGGGEQFF.

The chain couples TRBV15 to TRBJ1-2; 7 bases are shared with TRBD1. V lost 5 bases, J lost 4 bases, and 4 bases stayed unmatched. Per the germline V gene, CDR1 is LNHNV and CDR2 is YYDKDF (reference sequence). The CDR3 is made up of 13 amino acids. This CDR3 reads CATSPEGAYGYTF. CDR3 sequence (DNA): TGTGCCACCAGCCCAGAGGGGGCCTATGGCTACACCTTC.

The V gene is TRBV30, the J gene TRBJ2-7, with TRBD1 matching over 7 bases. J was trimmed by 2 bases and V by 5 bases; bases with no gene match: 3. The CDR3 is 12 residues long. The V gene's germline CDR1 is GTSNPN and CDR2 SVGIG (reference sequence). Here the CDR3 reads CAWSDRAYEQYF. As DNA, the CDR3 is TGTGCCTGGTCTGACAGGGCCTACGAGCAGTACTTC.

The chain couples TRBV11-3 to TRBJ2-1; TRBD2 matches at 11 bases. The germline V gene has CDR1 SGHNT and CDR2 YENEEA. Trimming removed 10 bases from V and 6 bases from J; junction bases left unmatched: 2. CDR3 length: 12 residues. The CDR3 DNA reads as TGTGCCACAGGGACTAGCGGCAATGAGCAGTTCTTC. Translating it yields CATGTSGNEQFF.

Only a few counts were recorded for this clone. CDR3 loop: CASRTAAYEQYF. The CDR3 DNA follows: TGTGCCAGCAGGACCGCAGCGTACGAGCAGTACTTC. The chain has TRBV6-6 and TRBJ2-7; D is unclear. The CDR3 runs to 12 residues. Trimming removed 6 bases from V and 4 bases from J, with 10 bases in between. The V gene's germline CDR1 is MNHNY and CDR2 SVGAGI (reference sequence).

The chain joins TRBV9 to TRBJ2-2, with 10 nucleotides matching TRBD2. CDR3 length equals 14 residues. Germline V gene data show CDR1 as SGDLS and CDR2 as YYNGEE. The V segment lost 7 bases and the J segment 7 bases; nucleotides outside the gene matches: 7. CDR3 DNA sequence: TGTGCCAGCTCCACTAGCGGGAAGAACGGGGAGCTGTTTTTT. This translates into CASSTSGKNGELFF.

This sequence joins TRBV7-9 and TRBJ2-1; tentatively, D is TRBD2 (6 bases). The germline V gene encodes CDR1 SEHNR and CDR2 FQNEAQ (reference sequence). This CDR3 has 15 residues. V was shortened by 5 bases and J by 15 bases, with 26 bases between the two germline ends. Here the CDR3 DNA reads TGTGCCAGCAGCCCAGAGGCTAGCGTCGTATCATGGACGTTCTTC. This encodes CASSPEASVVSWTFF.

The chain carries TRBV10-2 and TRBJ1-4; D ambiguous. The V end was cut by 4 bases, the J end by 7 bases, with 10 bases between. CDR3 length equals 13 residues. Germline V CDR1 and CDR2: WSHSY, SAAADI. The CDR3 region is CASSGLGSEKLFF. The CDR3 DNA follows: TGCGCCAGCAGTGGATTGGGGAGTGAAAAACTGTTTTTT.

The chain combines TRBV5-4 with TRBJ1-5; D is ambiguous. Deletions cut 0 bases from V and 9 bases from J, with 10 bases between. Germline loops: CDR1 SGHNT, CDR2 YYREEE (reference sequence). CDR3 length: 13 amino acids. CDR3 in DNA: TGTGCCAGCAGCTTGGAATGGGGAGGGCCCCAGCATTTT. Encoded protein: CASSLEWGGPQHF.

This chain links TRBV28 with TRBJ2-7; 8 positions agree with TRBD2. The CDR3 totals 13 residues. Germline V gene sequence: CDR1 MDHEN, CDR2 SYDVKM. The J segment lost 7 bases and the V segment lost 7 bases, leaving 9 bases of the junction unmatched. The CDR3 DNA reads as TGTGCCAGCACCAAATTAGCGGGACGTGAGCAGTACTTC. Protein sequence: CASTKLAGREQYF.

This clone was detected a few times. CDR3 sequence (DNA): TGTGCCAGCAGCCAGAACTATGGCTACACCTTC. As protein: CASSQNYGYTF. The chain has TRBV2 and TRBJ1-2; D is uncertain. V lost 6 bases to trimming and J lost 2 bases, with 4 bases between them. Germline-derived CDR1 and CDR2 are SNHLY and FYNNEI. CDR3 size: 11 residues.

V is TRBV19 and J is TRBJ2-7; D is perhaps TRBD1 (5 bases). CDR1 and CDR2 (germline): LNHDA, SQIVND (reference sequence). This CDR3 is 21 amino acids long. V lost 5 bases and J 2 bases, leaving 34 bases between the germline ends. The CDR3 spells CASSHTRSGRAISWMTYEQYF. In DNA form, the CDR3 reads TGTGCCAGTAGTCACACCCGTTCGGGCAGGGCAATCTCGTGGATGACCTACGAGCAGTACTTC. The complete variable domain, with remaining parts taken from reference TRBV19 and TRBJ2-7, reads DGGITQSPKYLFRKEGQNVTLSCEQNLNHDAMYWYRQDPGQGLRLIYYSQIVNDFQKGDIAEGYSVSREKKESFPLTVTSAQKNPTAFYLCASSHTRSGRAISWMTYEQYFGPGTRLTVT.

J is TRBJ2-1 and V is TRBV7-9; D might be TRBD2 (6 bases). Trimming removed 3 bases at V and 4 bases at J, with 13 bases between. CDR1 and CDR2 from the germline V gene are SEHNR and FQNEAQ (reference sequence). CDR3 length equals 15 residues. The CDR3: CASSFGLGGYNEQFF. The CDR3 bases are TGTGCCAGCAGCTTCGGACTGGGGGGTTACAATGAGCAGTTCTTC.

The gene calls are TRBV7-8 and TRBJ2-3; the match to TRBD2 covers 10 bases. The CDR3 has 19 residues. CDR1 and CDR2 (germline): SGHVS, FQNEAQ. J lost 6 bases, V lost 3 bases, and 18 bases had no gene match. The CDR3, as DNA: TGTGCCAGCAGCTTGGGTGCTAGCGGGAGTCTTATAATTGCGGATACGCAGTATTTT. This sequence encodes CASSLGASGSLIIADTQYF.

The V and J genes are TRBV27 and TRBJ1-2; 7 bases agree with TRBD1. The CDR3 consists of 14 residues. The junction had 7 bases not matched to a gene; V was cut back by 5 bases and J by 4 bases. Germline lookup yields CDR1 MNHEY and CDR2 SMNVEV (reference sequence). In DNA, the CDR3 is TGTGCCAGCAGTCCCCGACAGGGCGGCTATGGCTACACCTTC. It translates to CASSPRQGGYGYTF.

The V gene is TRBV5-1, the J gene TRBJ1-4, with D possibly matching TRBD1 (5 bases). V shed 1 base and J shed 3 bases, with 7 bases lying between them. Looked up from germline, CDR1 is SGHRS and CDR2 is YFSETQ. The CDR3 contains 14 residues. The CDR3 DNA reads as TGCGCCAGCAGCTTGCGGACACCTAATGAAAAACTGTTTTTT. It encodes CASSLRTPNEKLFF. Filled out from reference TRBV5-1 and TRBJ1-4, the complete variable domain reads KAGVTQTPRYLIKTRGQQVTLSCSPISGHRSVSWYQQTPGQGLQFLFEYFSETQRNKGNFPGRFSGRQFSNSRSEMNVSTLELGDSALYLCASSLRTPNEKLFFGSGTQLSVL.

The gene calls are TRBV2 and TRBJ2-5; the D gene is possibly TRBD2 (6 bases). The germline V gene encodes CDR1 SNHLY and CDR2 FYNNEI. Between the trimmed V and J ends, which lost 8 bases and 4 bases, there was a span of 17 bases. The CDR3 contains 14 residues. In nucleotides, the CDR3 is TGTGCCAGCGGGCGGGGAGAGGTTCGAGAGACCCAGTACTTC. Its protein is CASGRGEVRETQYF.